One and the same sample provided the 26 T cell receptor beta chains below, sequenced in a study of T cells of healthy individuals. TCRdb re-analysed the 5' RACE reads in MiXCR, keeping a single row per CDR3 protein. The repertoire includes about 41,000 distinct CDR3 sequences, around 4.5% of them detected once, and about 10% sits in the top ten. These receptors all come from a human donor in good health.

This clonotype turned up a few times. This chain uses TRBV7-3 with TRBJ2-1; D remains unclear. The CDR3 sequence is 14 residues long. In germline, CDR1 is SGHTA, CDR2 FQGTGA. Between the trimmed V and J ends, which lost 3 bases and 1 base, there was a span of 7 bases. The CDR3, as DNA: TGTGCCAGCAGCTTTAGGGTGTCCTACAATGAGCAGTTCTTC. Translating gives CASSFRVSYNEQFF.

This clonotype was seen ten or more times. The V and J genes are TRBV4-2 and TRBJ2-3, with 11 bases fitting TRBD2. CDR1 is LGHNA, CDR2 YNFKEQ, per germline. CDR3 length: 17 amino acids. With 4 bases clipped from V and 7 bases from J, the junction kept 13 bases outside the gene matches. CDR3 region: CASSPGKLAGEGNTQYF. For the CDR3, the DNA is TGTGCCAGCAGCCCTGGGAAACTAGCGGGGGAAGGAAATACGCAGTATTTT.

The rearrangement joins TRBV7-2 to TRBJ1-1; 10 bases fit TRBD1. V dropped 3 bases and J dropped 4; count of bases not matched to a gene: 14. CDR3 length: 18 amino acids. CDR1 is SGHTA and CDR2 is FQGNSA in the germline V gene. The CDR3 DNA reads TGTGCCAGCAGCTTTCCCTACCGTGAGACAGGGGGCCGCACTGAAGCTTTCTTT. This codes for CASSFPYRETGGRTEAFF. The complete variable domain, with remaining parts taken from reference TRBV7-2 and TRBJ1-1, reads GAGVSQSPSNKVTEKGKDVELRCDPISGHTALYWYRQSLGQGLEFLIYFQGNSAPDKSGLPSDRFSAERTGGSVSTLTIQRTQQEDSAVYLCASSFPYRETGGRTEAFFGQGTRLTVV.

This chain joins TRBV3-1 and TRBJ2-5, with D tentatively TRBD1 (6 bases). The CDR3 is made up of 13 amino acids. V lost 3 bases and J 2 bases, leaving 7 bases between the germline ends. CDR1 LGHDT and CDR2 YNNKEL come from the germline V gene (reference sequence). This CDR3 reads CASSQDRQETQYF. The CDR3 DNA follows: TGTGCCAGCAGCCAGGACAGACAAGAGACCCAGTACTTC.

J is TRBJ1-2 and V is TRBV29-1, with unresolved D. This CDR3 has 12 amino acids. Germline V gene lookup returns CDR1 SQVTM and CDR2 ANQGSEA. Between the trimmed V and J ends, which lost 3 bases and 4 bases, there was a span of 9 bases. CDR3 sequence: CSVEPGPYGYTF. CDR3 sequence (DNA): TGCAGCGTTGAGCCCGGCCCCTATGGCTACACCTTC.

The chain recombines TRBV24-1 with TRBJ2-3; 8 positions agree with TRBD2. The CDR3 consists of 14 residues. The ends lost 7 bases at V and 2 bases at J; junction bases unmatched: 4. Germline V gene lookup returns CDR1 KGHDR and CDR2 SFDVKD. The CDR3 is CATRSGGYTDTQYF. The CDR3 nucleotides read TGTGCCACCAGGAGCGGGGGCTACACAGATACGCAGTATTTT.

The chain combines TRBV27 with TRBJ2-5, with 10 nucleotides matching TRBD1. V shed 5 bases and J 5 bases; nucleotides not matched to a gene: 11. Germline V gene data show CDR1 as MNHEY and CDR2 as SMNVEV (reference sequence). The length of the CDR3 is 16 residues. CDR3 protein: CASSPRTGGALETQYF. The CDR3 DNA follows: TGTGCCAGCAGTCCCCGGACAGGGGGGGCTTTGGAGACCCAGTACTTC.

The sample holds a few counts of this clonotype. The V and J genes are TRBV5-1 and TRBJ2-7; 11 bases are shared with TRBD2. The V and J ends lost 0 bases and 2 bases, in that order; junction bases with no gene match: 7. Germline V gives CDR1 SGHRS, CDR2 YFSETQ. This CDR3 comprises 17 residues. The CDR3 spells CASSLALAGGPPYEQYF. Here the CDR3 DNA reads TGCGCCAGCAGCTTGGCCCTAGCGGGGGGACCCCCCTACGAGCAGTACTTC.

This clonotype was observed many times. CDR3: CASSLANTQYF. The CDR3 DNA reads TGTGCCAGCAGTTTAGCAAATACGCAGTATTTT. This sequence joins TRBV12-3 or TRBV12-4 and TRBJ2-3; D unclear. V lost 0 bases and J 7 bases, leaving 2 bases between the germline ends. CDR3 length: 11 residues.

For this clonotype: A much larger clone is a single base away; this may be a read error. The genes are TRBV7-9 and TRBJ1-4; maybe TRBD1 (5 bases). Germline CDR1 SEHNR, CDR2 FQNEAQ (reference sequence). V lost 5 bases to trimming and J lost 5 bases, with 15 bases between them. This CDR3 is built from 15 residues. CDR3 in amino acids: CASSPPHGANEKLFF. The CDR3 DNA reads TGTGCCAGCAGCCCGCCTCACGGGGCGAATGAAAAACTGTTTTTT.

In this sample, this clonotype turned up many times. The gene calls are TRBV18 and TRBJ1-5; D gene ambiguous. This CDR3 comprises 14 residues. From germline, CDR1 is KGHSH and CDR2 LQKENI. Deletions cut 6 bases from V and 5 bases from J, with 14 bases between. CDR3 coding DNA: TGTGCCAGCTCGCCTGGACGGGCCGATCAGCCCCAGCATTTT. Its protein is CASSPGRADQPQHF.

This clonotype was counted many times. The chain is built from TRBV24-1 and TRBJ2-7; 8 bases map to TRBD1. J gave up 4 bases and V 4 bases, and 8 bases lay outside the gene matches. The CDR3 has 15 amino acids. Per germline, CDR1 KGHDR and CDR2 SFDVKD. The CDR3 region is CATSDPGTGRYEQYF. DNA of the CDR3: TGTGCCACCAGTGACCCCGGGACAGGAAGGTACGAGCAGTACTTC.

This clonotype was found many times. The genes are TRBV27 and TRBJ2-3, with 8 bases that match TRBD1. Trimming at V came to 5 bases and at J to 4 bases, leaving 11 bases not matched to a gene. From germline, CDR1 is MNHEY and CDR2 SMNVEV (reference sequence). The CDR3 covers 16 residues. CDR3 in DNA: TGTGCCAGCAGTAGCCGGACAGGGAAAGTGGCAGATACGCAGTATTTT. It yields the protein CASSSRTGKVADTQYF.

This clonotype occurred many times. This chain uses TRBV27 with TRBJ2-1; D is unresolved. Germline CDR1 MNHEY, CDR2 SMNVEV (reference sequence). V was cut by 5 bases and J by 2 bases, with 16 bases left in between. The CDR3 has 16 residues. CDR3 sequence: CASSIVYSWTYNEQFF. CDR3 sequence (DNA): TGTGCCAGCAGTATCGTCTATAGCTGGACCTACAATGAGCAGTTCTTC.

V usage is TRBV25-1 and J usage is TRBJ2-1; TRBD2 matches 7 bases. Germline-derived CDR1 and CDR2 are MGHDK and SYGVNS. CDR3 length: 18 amino acids. J lost 2 bases, V lost 1 base, and 11 bases had no gene match. The CDR3 spells CASSEWGGARGAYNEQFF. The DNA of the CDR3 is TGTGCCAGCAGTGAATGGGGAGGGGCCCGGGGGGCCTACAATGAGCAGTTCTTC. Variable domain in full (rest from reference TRBV25-1 and TRBJ2-1): EADIYQTPRYLVIGTGKKITLECSQTMGHDKMYWYQQDPGMELHLIHYSYGVNSTEKGDLSSESTVSRIRTEHFPLTLESARPSHTSQYLCASSEWGGARGAYNEQFFGPGTRLTVL.

This clonotype was seen repeatedly, ten times or more. The chain links TRBV2 to TRBJ2-7; 15 bases align to TRBD2. Trimming cost V 4 bases and J 6 bases; bases outside gene matches: 4. CDR3 length: 15 residues. Germline values: CDR1 SNHLY, CDR2 FYNNEI. CDR3 amino acids: CASSGTGLAGGEQYF. The CDR3 DNA sequence: TGTGCCAGCAGTGGCACGGGACTAGCGGGAGGCGAGCAGTACTTC.

J is TRBJ1-2 and V is TRBV7-9; 9 nucleotides line up with TRBD1. CDR3 length equals 15 residues. V was clipped by 5 bases and J by 2 bases; unmatched bases: 6. Germline V CDR1 and CDR2: SEHNR, FQNEAQ (reference sequence). The chain's CDR3 is CASSQTGGRNYGYTF. CDR3 sequence (DNA): TGTGCCAGCAGCCAAACAGGGGGCAGGAACTATGGCTACACCTTC.

This clonotype was recorded at least ten times. The chain combines TRBV29-1 with TRBJ2-3; 10 bases match TRBD2. Trimming cost V 1 base and J 5 bases; bases outside gene matches: 9. This CDR3 is 16 amino acids long. Germline-derived CDR1 and CDR2 are SQVTM and ANQGSEA. The CDR3 sequence: CSVEGLLAGDVDTQYF. The CDR3 DNA reads as TGCAGCGTTGAAGGCCTCCTAGCGGGGGATGTAGATACGCAGTATTTT.

This clonotype was seen many times. This chain links TRBV20-1 with TRBJ1-5, with unresolved D. This CDR3 is built from 13 residues. V was pared by 5 bases and J by 1 base, with 9 bases between. The V gene's germline CDR1 is DFQATT and CDR2 SNEGSKA (reference sequence). The CDR3 region is CSAVYDSNQPQHF. In DNA form, the CDR3 reads TGCAGTGCTGTTTATGACAGCAATCAGCCCCAGCATTTT.

This clonotype showed up many times. V and J are TRBV29-1 and TRBJ1-4; D ambiguous. The CDR3 has 12 amino acids. Germline V gene lookup returns CDR1 SQVTM and CDR2 ANQGSEA. Between the trimmed V and J ends, which lost 7 bases and 10 bases, there was a span of 16 bases. The CDR3 region is CSESDPMRKLFF. The CDR3, as DNA: TGCAGCGAATCAGACCCAATGAGAAAACTGTTTTTT.

The chain carries TRBV25-1 and TRBJ2-5, with 16 bases identical to TRBD2. The CDR3 sequence is 16 residues long. V lost 6 bases and J lost 3; bases outside the gene matches: 4. Germline loops: CDR1 MGHDK, CDR2 SYGVNS. CDR3 amino acids: CASSGTSGRAEETQYF. The DNA for the CDR3 is TGTGCCAGCAGCGGGACTAGCGGGAGGGCCGAAGAGACCCAGTACTTC.

This clonotype came up many times. The chain couples TRBV6-4 to TRBJ2-1; possibly TRBD2 for D (5 bases). This CDR3 is built from 15 residues. Trimming cost V 6 bases and J 5 bases, with 17 bases left between them. Germline-derived CDR1 and CDR2 are MRHNA and SNTAGT. Written as DNA, the CDR3 is TGTGCCAGCAGAGCTTCGGTCAATAGCGACAATGAGCAGTTCTTC. Residues: CASRASVNSDNEQFF.

CDR3 sequence: CASSPPVNRQNSPLHF. CDR3 coding DNA: TGTGCCAGCAGCCCCCCTGTGAACCGGCAGAATTCACCCCTCCACTTT. This chain connects TRBV6-6 to TRBJ1-6; D gene uncertain. V gave up 6 bases and J gave up 7 bases, with 19 bases separating them. The CDR3 is 16 residues long. The V gene's germline CDR1 is MNHNY and CDR2 SVGAGI (reference sequence).

The genes are TRBV3-1 and TRBJ2-1; TRBD1 matches 10 bases. Germline V lookup: CDR1 LGHDT, CDR2 YNNKEL (reference sequence). The CDR3 spans 15 residues. The V and J ends lost 6 bases and 7 bases, in that order; junction bases with no gene match: 9. CDR3 residues: CASSRPGQGQNEQFF. The CDR3 DNA sequence: TGTGCCAGCAGTCGGCCGGGACAGGGGCAGAATGAGCAGTTCTTC.

This clonotype has just a few counts. The V and J genes are TRBV7-2 and TRBJ1-1; D possibly corresponds to TRBD1 (5 bases). The CDR3 loop spans 15 amino acids. In germline, CDR1 is SGHTA, CDR2 FQGNSA. The germline V and J ends were trimmed by 4 bases and 1 base, with 13 bases remaining between them. CDR3 DNA sequence: TGTGCCAGCAGCTGGGCGGGGGGTTCGAACACTGAAGCTTTCTTT. Translation gives CASSWAGGSNTEAFF.

Remarks on this clonotype: A junction boundary mismatches the germline segment, possibly from a read error. The rearrangement uses TRBV6-5 and TRBJ2-4; TRBD1 matches 9 bases. The germline gives CDR1 MNHEY, CDR2 SVGAGI. The CDR3 consists of 15 residues. DNA for the CDR3: TGTGCCGGCAGCACGACCGGGACAGGGTCGTACATTCAGTACTTC. Its translation is CAGSTTGTGSYIQYF.